This note documents a single TCR beta chain sequence. Sequenced by immunoSEQ multiplex PCR; TCRdb stores in-frame clones only, minus some. The sample records some 41,000 clones, around 87% being singletons. This sample was taken from a study of OX40 agonist ivuxolimab in advanced cancers. CDR1 MGHRA and CDR2 YSYEKL come from the germline V gene. V was cut by 4 bases and J by 0 bases, with 9 bases left in between. The CDR3 extends over 14 amino acids. The sequenced sample was CD4+ or CD8+ T cells sorted from blood, obtained in a trial of the OX40 agonist ivuxolimab. V usage is TRBV4-1 and J usage is TRBJ1-1; D gene unclear. The clonotype comes from an adult with an advanced solid tumor such as melanoma, head and neck, liver or kidney cancer. The CDR3 loop is CASSPPTLNTEAFF. DNA for the CDR3: TGCGCCAGCAGCCCCCCAACATTGAACACTGAAGCTTTCTTT.